These 17 T cell receptor beta chains were all obtained from the same sample, sequenced in a study of blood T cells in healthy people across ages. Sample-barcoded 5' priming and a J-beta primer mix drove a second PCR of 7 to 11 cycles. TCRdb fed the 5' RACE reads into MiXCR, producing one record per CDR3 protein. The sample has about a million distinct CDR3 sequences, roughly 50% seen once. The specimen sequenced was blood. These TCRs come from a man aged 25 to 45 in good health.

The chain couples TRBV12-5 to TRBJ2-3; D is uncertain. Trimming cost V 3 bases and J 6 bases, with 10 bases left between them. Germline loops: CDR1 LGHNT, CDR2 FRNRAP. This CDR3 spans 13 amino acids. Here the CDR3 reads CASGLSPPDTQYF. CDR3 nucleotide sequence: TGTGCTAGTGGTTTATCCCCTCCCGATACGCAGTATTTT.

The V call is TRBV9, the J call TRBJ1-1; 9 bases are shared with TRBD1. Germline trimming cut 4 bases from V and 4 bases from J; bases unmatched to any gene: 8. The CDR3 has 15 amino acids. CDR1 and CDR2 (germline): SGDLS, YYNGEE. CDR3 bases: TGTGCCAGCAGCTCGCAGGGACAGGGTGGCACTGAAGCTTTCTTT. This sequence encodes CASSSQGQGGTEAFF.

This clonotype turned up a few times. The chain recombines TRBV27 with TRBJ2-3; no clear D. The CDR3 consists of 12 residues. CDR1 and CDR2 (germline): MNHEY, SMNVEV (reference sequence). V shed 6 bases and J shed 6 bases, with 10 bases lying between them. In DNA form, the CDR3 reads TGTGCCAGCAGCCTGTCTTGGGATACGCAGTATTTT. This codes for CASSLSWDTQYF.

This clonotype was recorded a few times. J is TRBJ1-2 and V is TRBV10-3, with 7 nucleotides matching TRBD1. The V gene end was trimmed by 11 bases and the J gene end by 8 bases; junction bases not matched to a gene: 14. The germline V gene has CDR1 ENHRY and CDR2 SYGVKD. CDR3 length: 13 amino acids. DNA of the CDR3: TGTGCCCCAGGGGGGCAAATCTTGTCCGGCTACACCTTC. It yields the protein CAPGGQILSGYTF.

The DNA for the CDR3 is TGTGCCAGCAGGCGAACAGGGGGCAGCGATTACGAGCAGTACTTC. Amino acids: CASRRTGGSDYEQYF. The rearrangement uses TRBV6-6 and TRBJ2-7; 9 bases match TRBD1. The CDR3 consists of 15 residues. The germline V gene encodes CDR1 MNHNY and CDR2 SVGAGI (reference sequence). V gave up 6 bases and J gave up 4 bases; unmatched junction bases: 10.

The V gene is TRBV7-2, the J gene TRBJ2-7; a possible D gene is TRBD1 (6 bases). The DNA end is more similar to TRBJ2-5, so the J call may be wrong. This CDR3 comprises 12 residues. Germline CDR1 is SGHTA and CDR2 is FQGNSA. The CDR3 nucleotides read TGTGCCAACAGTATAACAGGGGAGACCCAGTACTTC. Translation gives CANSITGETQYF.

V and J are TRBV6-5 and TRBJ2-1, with unresolved D. Trimming pared 2 bases from V and 9 bases from J, leaving 17 bases between. The CDR3 has 15 amino acids. Germline CDR1 is MNHEY and CDR2 is SVGAGI. The chain's CDR3 is CASSYSRMVVGEQFF. The CDR3 DNA is TGTGCCAGCAGTTACAGCCGGATGGTTGTAGGTGAGCAGTTCTTC.

The chain employs TRBV24-1 and TRBJ1-5, with D uncertain. This CDR3 has 13 amino acids. Germline V gene data show CDR1 as KGHDR and CDR2 as SFDVKD. V lost 4 bases, J lost 3 bases, and 6 bases lay in between. CDR3 coding DNA: TGTGCCACCAGTGAGCGGGACAATCAGCCCCAGCATTTT. Translated, it gives CATSERDNQPQHF.

This chain uses TRBV12-3 or TRBV12-4 with TRBJ2-3, with 7 bases that match TRBD1. The ends lost 2 bases at V and 5 bases at J; junction bases unmatched: 7. The CDR3 is 15 residues long. The CDR3 coding sequence is TGTGCCAGCAGTTTACAGGGGGTTGAGGGAGATACGCAGTATTTT. It yields the protein CASSLQGVEGDTQYF.

This clonotype was counted only a few times. This chain's CDR3 is CASSQDAGSQPQHF. The CDR3 DNA follows: TGTGCCAGCAGCCAAGATGCAGGGTCCCAGCCCCAGCATTTT. This chain uses TRBV4-2 with TRBJ1-5, with a weak D call TRBD1 (5 bases). The CDR3 loop spans 14 amino acids. In germline, CDR1 is LGHNA, CDR2 YNFKEQ. Trimming took 0 bases from V and 7 from J, leaving 10 bases between them.

This rearrangement joins TRBV12-3 or TRBV12-4 to TRBJ1-2, with D unresolved. Deletions cut 3 bases from V and 0 bases from J, with 8 bases between. The CDR3 spans 14 residues. The CDR3 sequence: CASSFGLANYGYTF. CDR3 DNA sequence: TGTGCCAGCAGTTTCGGACTAGCTAACTATGGCTACACCTTC.

The chain employs TRBV12-3 or TRBV12-4 and TRBJ2-3; D perhaps matches TRBD2 (7 bases). The CDR3 loop spans 16 amino acids. V was pared by 6 bases and J by 0 bases, with 16 bases between. The CDR3 reads CASRSRRGASTDTQYF. CDR3 sequence (DNA): TGTGCCAGCAGGTCACGACGGGGGGCGAGCACAGATACGCAGTATTTT.

This chain links TRBV27 with TRBJ1-5, with D possibly TRBD1 on 6 matching bases. V was trimmed by 3 bases and J by 4 bases, leaving 13 bases between them. Germline V CDR1 and CDR2: MNHEY, SMNVEV (reference sequence). The CDR3 consists of 15 residues. The CDR3 loop reads CASSLATGRNQPQHF. The DNA for the CDR3 is TGTGCCAGCAGTTTGGCGACAGGTAGAAATCAGCCCCAGCATTTT.

The chain links TRBV14 to TRBJ2-3, with 7 positions matching TRBD2. The junction had 7 bases not matched to a gene; V was cut back by 0 bases and J by 1 base. The CDR3 is made up of 17 amino acids. CDR1 is SGHDN and CDR2 is FVKESK in the germline V gene. The CDR3 loop is CASSQDGRAGRTDTQYF. In DNA form, the CDR3 reads TGTGCCAGCAGCCAAGACGGACGAGCGGGGCGCACAGATACGCAGTATTTT. Looking up the rest from reference TRBV14 and TRBJ2-3 gives the full variable domain: EAGVTQFPSHSVIEKGQTVTLRCDPISGHDNLYWYRRVMGKEIKFLLHFVKESKQDESGMPNNRFLAERTGGTYSTLKVQPAELEDSGVYFCASSQDGRAGRTDTQYFGPGTRLTVL.

This clonotype was recorded once. The chain carries TRBV28 and TRBJ1-2, with a weak D call TRBD1 (6 bases). The V gene lost 10 bases and the J gene lost 4 bases, with 16 bases spanning the gap. Germline V gene data show CDR1 as MDHEN and CDR2 as SYDVKM. The CDR3 extends over 13 amino acids. DNA of the CDR3: TGTGCCACCCTCCAGGGGATGGGCTATGGCTACACCTTC. Translating it yields CATLQGMGYGYTF.

V is TRBV29-1 and J is TRBJ2-1; no clear D. Germline values: CDR1 SQVTM, CDR2 ANQGSEA. The germline V and J ends were trimmed by 7 bases and 7 bases, with 17 bases remaining between them. The CDR3 loop spans 13 amino acids. This CDR3 is CSAVGPLGNEQFF. DNA of the CDR3: TGCAGCGCTGTCGGGCCCCTTGGAAATGAGCAGTTCTTC.

This chain links TRBV6-4 with TRBJ2-1; TRBD2 matches 16 bases. Losses at the gene ends were 8 bases for V and 8 bases for J; bases not matched to a gene: 9. Germline V gene data show CDR1 as MRHNA and CDR2 as SNTAGT. This CDR3 has 16 amino acids. CDR3 region: CASGTGTSGGADEQFF. The CDR3 region has the DNA TGTGCCAGCGGTACCGGGACTAGCGGGGGGGCTGATGAGCAGTTCTTC.